This T cell receptor (beta chain) was recorded in a study of T cells in Graves' hyperthyroidism and ophthalmopathy. The investigators amplified TCR beta CDR3 regions from RNA transcripts. Initially, a first-round RT-PCR of the TCR CDR3 employed the HTBI primer set. Using its own MiXCR run on the multiplex PCR reads, TCRdb lists one record per CDR3 protein. In the table there are 700,000 or so distinct CDR3 sequences, roughly 15% of which are singletons. Notes on the study in general: Most thyroid clonotypes with frequency above 0.001 were detected in blood.

This clonotype has a count of ten or more. The target antigen is unknown. Germline CDR1 reads DFQATT; CDR2 reads SNEGSKA (reference sequence). Trimming took 3 bases from V and 7 from J, leaving 21 bases between them. The CDR3 sequence is 15 residues long. Sequenced: blood. This TCR derives from a woman between 45 and 65 years old with Graves' ophthalmopathy. The V gene is TRBV20-1, the J gene TRBJ2-5; D uncertain. CDR3 nucleotides: TGCAGTGCTAGTGTGGGCTTCAAACGGATGGCGACCCAGTACTTC. This encodes CSASVGFKRMATQYF.